A selection of T cell receptor beta chains follows, all from one sample in a study of blood T cell repertoires in COVID-19. Clones were sequenced by immunoSEQ multiplex PCR, and TCRdb holds only the in-frame ones, with some missing. The sample lists approximately 93,000 clones; about three quarters were seen once. The source material was peripheral blood. Receptors were obtained from a woman at least 80 years old with acute or convalescent COVID-19. The conserved cysteine and the conserved F or W are not part of the CDR3 here.

V: TRBV2
J: TRBJ1-3
CDR3: ASSADSPRATIY

V: TRBV15
J: TRBJ1-2
CDR3: ATSTRTGSFGYT

V: TRBV6-2/TRBV6-3
J: TRBJ2-3
CDR3: ASTPRGSTSTDTQY

V: TRBV2
J: TRBJ1-5
CDR3: ASSQTGNSWQIH

V: TRBV27
J: TRBJ2-7
CDR3: ASSLSGGAHEQY

V: TRBV2
J: TRBJ2-1
CDR3: ASSVARNYNEQF

V: TRBV6-5
J: TRBJ1-1
CDR3: ASSYRQVNTEAF

V: TRBV6-6
J: TRBJ2-7
CDR3: ASRDSLRNVGEQY

V: TRBV4-2
J: TRBJ1-4
CDR3: ASSQDLQGAMEKLF

V: TRBV11-3
J: TRBJ2-1
CDR3: ASSARTGLAGGEQF

V: TRBV7-3
J: TRBJ1-2
CDR3: ASSLGQGYGYT

V: TRBV29-1
J: TRBJ2-2
CDR3: SYKNTGELF

V: TRBV27
J: TRBJ1-5
CDR3: ASSLYRGGQPQH

V: TRBV30
J: TRBJ2-3
CDR3: AARGTQY

V: TRBV2
J: TRBJ1-4
CDR3: ASSEPIGSEKLF

V: TRBV20-1
J: TRBJ1-2
CDR3: SATGNGYT

V: TRBV7-9
J: TRBJ1-5
CDR3: ASSLGGYGNQPQH

V: TRBV6-5
J: TRBJ1-2
CDR3: ASVQTGASGYT

V: TRBV7-2
J: TRBJ2-1
CDR3: ASSLSGGYNEQF

V: TRBV7-9
J: TRBJ2-2
CDR3: ASSFTADTGELF

V: TRBV11-2
J: TRBJ1-2
CDR3: ASSAGTGGIGTYT

V: TRBV7-2
J: TRBJ2-1
CDR3: ASSLSPPGGKQF

V: TRBV14
J: TRBJ2-1
CDR3: ASSQWTGEYNEQF

V: TRBV2
J: TRBJ2-3
CDR3: ASSEPGQGWVDTQY

V: TRBV10-3
J: TRBJ2-1
CDR3: AISGRDRGNNEQF

V: TRBV20-1
J: TRBJ2-5
CDR3: SAGSKETQY

V: TRBV7-9
J: TRBJ2-3
CDR3: ASSSSSREDTQY

V: TRBV29-1
J: TRBJ2-7
CDR3: SAVPLGGWCEQY

V: TRBV4-3
J: TRBJ1-3
CDR3: ASSQEQEGPIY

V: TRBV18
J: TRBJ1-1
CDR3: ASSPGQGGSMNTEAF

V: TRBV25-1
J: TRBJ1-1
CDR3: ASSGQALNTEAF

V: TRBV6-5
J: TRBJ2-6
CDR3: ASSDITTGANVLT

V: TRBV5-6
J: TRBJ2-3
CDR3: ASSSTSRQVRTDTQY

V: TRBV30
J: TRBJ2-3
CDR3: AWSGLAATDTQY

V: TRBV7-9
J: TRBJ1-6
CDR3: ASSSTVGNSPLH

V: TRBV12-3/TRBV12-4
J: TRBJ1-1
CDR3: ASSLAGSGEAF

V: TRBV7-9
J: TRBJ1-6
CDR3: ASSWGAGDNSPLH

V: TRBV18
J: TRBJ1-1
CDR3: ASSPITGDNTEAF

V: TRBV25-1
J: TRBJ2-3
CDR3: ASSDPRRGGTDTQY

V: TRBV4-3
J: TRBJ1-2
CDR3: ASSQARQGGYGYT

V: TRBV19
J: TRBJ1-5
CDR3: ASSIVGGAEQPQH

V: TRBV2
J: TRBJ1-5
CDR3: ASSASGYNSNQPQH

V: TRBV6-5
J: TRBJ1-2
CDR3: ASRGDRVNYGYT

V: TRBV5-1
J: TRBJ2-5
CDR3: ASSSRQGASEETQY

V: TRBV27
J: TRBJ1-1
CDR3: ASSLRQGWTTEAF

V: TRBV30
J: TRBJ2-7
CDR3: AWRRELRLSPRSYEQY

V: TRBV11-2
J: TRBJ1-1
CDR3: ASKRLNTEAF

V: TRBV7-2
J: TRBJ2-5
CDR3: ASSLVGLARETQY

V: TRBV6-5
J: TRBJ1-1
CDR3: ASSFGTGAEAF

V: TRBV6-5
J: TRBJ1-1
CDR3: ASSPDSYLNTEAF

V: TRBV5-1
J: TRBJ2-3
CDR3: ASSLGAGPTDTQY

V: TRBV7-8
J: TRBJ1-3
CDR3: ASTNRGTSGNTIY

V: TRBV4-2
J: TRBJ2-3
CDR3: ASSQGSAGGVGGTDTQY

V: TRBV5-8
J: TRBJ1-3
CDR3: ASQGALSGNTIY

V: TRBV5-1
J: TRBJ2-2
CDR3: ASSFDRPNTGELF

V: TRBV19
J: TRBJ1-1
CDR3: ASLGTEAF

V: TRBV10-3
J: TRBJ1-1
CDR3: ASGQGLAEAF

V: TRBV19
J: TRBJ1-2
CDR3: ASSIDHGRENGYT

V: TRBV9
J: TRBJ1-2
CDR3: ASSRQGLNYGYT